This is a list of T cell receptor beta chains from one sample in a study of immune reconstitution after stem cell transplant in scleroderma. A single record per CDR3 protein comes from TCRdb applying MiXCR to the RT-PCR reads. The data show about 4,800 distinct CDR3 sequences, 8.5% seen once. This sample was obtained before or after autologous hematopoietic stem cell transplantation (not recorded which). The receptor set was obtained from a male donor with systemic sclerosis. Each CDR3 is given with its conserved first and last residue. D genes are given only for firm matches. The size field is filled for only some rows; it gives once, few, many or a size class.

D gene: TRBD2; V gene: TRBV29-1; clone size: medium-sized; J gene: TRBJ2-3; CDR3 protein: CSSEREGGTGSDTQYF; CDR3 DNA: TGCAGCTCGGAACGGGAGGGGGGCACTGGTTCGGATACGCAGTATTTT
D gene: -; V gene: TRBV7-6; clone size: few; J gene: TRBJ2-5; CDR3 protein: CASSLGPGGEAQYF; CDR3 DNA: TGTGCCAGCAGCTTGGGACCAGGAGGAGAGGCCCAGTACTTC
D gene: -; V gene: TRBV6-5; clone size: -; J gene: TRBJ2-5; CDR3 protein: CASSYGQSQETQYF; CDR3 DNA: TGTGCCAGCAGTTATGGGCAATCCCAAGAGACCCAGTACTTC
D gene: TRBD1; V gene: TRBV20-1; clone size: -; J gene: TRBJ2-3; CDR3 protein: CSARGQGARQDYTDTQYF; CDR3 DNA: TGCAGTGCTAGAGGGCAGGGGGCAAGGCAGGACTACACAGATACGCAGTATTTT
D gene: -; V gene: TRBV7-9; clone size: -; J gene: TRBJ2-3; CDR3 protein: CASSNRDSTDTQYF; CDR3 DNA: TGTGCCAGCAGCAACCGGGACTCCACAGATACGCAGTATTTT
D gene: TRBD2; V gene: TRBV7-6; clone size: few; J gene: TRBJ2-1; CDR3 protein: CASSQLAGGAGNEQFF; CDR3 DNA: TGTGCCAGCAGCCAACTAGCGGGAGGTGCCGGCAATGAGCAGTTCTTC
D gene: TRBD1; V gene: TRBV6-5; clone size: few; J gene: TRBJ1-2; CDR3 protein: CASSYSGTGVNYGCTF; CDR3 DNA: TGTGCCAGCAGTTACTCGGGGACAGGCGTCAACTATGGCTGCACCTTC
D gene: -; V gene: TRBV12-3/TRBV12-4; clone size: medium-sized; J gene: TRBJ1-3; CDR3 protein: CASSFRNTIYF; CDR3 DNA: TGTGCCAGCAGTTTTCGAAACACCATATATTTT
D gene: TRBD2; V gene: TRBV13; clone size: once; J gene: TRBJ2-1; CDR3 protein: CASSKGLAGVNEQFF; CDR3 DNA: TGTGCCAGCAGCAAGGGACTAGCGGGAGTCAATGAGCAGTTCTTC
D gene: -; V gene: TRBV29-1; clone size: -; J gene: TRBJ2-2; CDR3 protein: CSVQARGNTGELFF; CDR3 DNA: TGCAGCGTTCAGGCCAGGGGGAACACCGGGGAGCTGTTTTTT
D gene: -; V gene: TRBV5-1; clone size: -; J gene: TRBJ2-1; CDR3 protein: CASSFSSPEQFF; CDR3 DNA: TGCGCCAGCAGCTTCTCTAGCCCTGAGCAGTTCTTC
D gene: TRBD2; V gene: TRBV20-1; clone size: medium-sized; J gene: TRBJ2-4; CDR3 protein: CSARRVGEGPAKNIQYF; CDR3 DNA: TGCAGTGCTAGGCGTGTGGGGGAGGGCCCGGCCAAAAACATTCAGTACTTC
D gene: TRBD2; V gene: TRBV20-1; clone size: -; J gene: TRBJ2-7; CDR3 protein: CSAPTSGGAYEQYF; CDR3 DNA: TGCAGTGCTCCTACTAGCGGGGGGGCCTACGAGCAGTACTTC
D gene: -; V gene: TRBV25-1; clone size: medium-sized; J gene: TRBJ2-5; CDR3 protein: CASSERAGQETQYF; CDR3 DNA: TGTGCCAGCAGTGAAAGAGCTGGCCAAGAGACCCAGTACTTC
D gene: -; V gene: TRBV7-9; clone size: few; J gene: TRBJ2-1; CDR3 protein: CASSLASGRREQFF; CDR3 DNA: TGTGCCAGCAGCTTAGCGTCGGGGAGGCGCGAGCAGTTCTTC
D gene: -; V gene: TRBV5-8; clone size: medium-sized; J gene: TRBJ1-1; CDR3 protein: CASSRTRDTEAFF; CDR3 DNA: TGTGCCAGCAGCAGGACACGGGACACTGAAGCTTTCTTT
D gene: -; V gene: TRBV7-7; clone size: few; J gene: TRBJ2-1; CDR3 protein: CASSSMGGGPNEQFF; CDR3 DNA: TGTGCCAGCAGTTCAATGGGGGGGGGCCCCAATGAGCAGTTCTTC